The sequence of this TCR beta chain was determined in a study of response to subunit inactivated influenza vaccine. Details on this clonotype: The antigen is undetermined.

From the RT-PCR reads, TCRdb called clonotypes with MiXCR, one entry per CDR3 protein. The table lists 630,000 or so distinct CDR3 sequences, approximately 14% of them singletons. This CDR3 spans 12 amino acids. Deletions cut 4 bases from V and 3 bases from J, with 6 bases between. Per the germline V gene, CDR1 is ENHRY and CDR2 is SYGVKD. Overall study findings and caveats: Authors suggested each seasonal flu vaccination may recruit only limited numbers of new T cells.

The specimen comprised PBMCs from blood, sampled 12 days after vaccination. The clonotype originates from a man aged 45-60 years who received an inactivated influenza vaccine. The gene calls are TRBV10-3 and TRBJ1-2; D unclear. The CDR3 sequence is CAISARDYGYTF. The CDR3 DNA reads TGTGCCATCAGTGCCCGGGACTATGGCTACACCTTC.